This TCR beta chain was found in a study of blood T cell repertoires in COVID-19. The method was immunoSEQ multiplex PCR; TCRdb's version includes in-frame clones alone and lacks a portion of them. The table lists tens of thousands of clones, 65% to 75% of them singletons, with 5% to 8% in the top ten. The CDR3 covers 15 residues. Trimming removed 1 base from V and 1 base from J, with 10 bases in between. Germline values: CDR1 SEHNR, CDR2 FQNEAQ (reference sequence). The clonotype originates from a man aged 50 or older with COVID-19, enrolled during active disease. Sequencing used peripheral blood. The chain joins TRBV7-9 to TRBJ1-1, with D perhaps TRBD1 (5 bases). CDR3 nucleotides: TGTGCCAGCAGCTTAGTTGGGGCAGCGAACACTGAAGCTTTCTTT. This codes for CASSLVGAANTEAFF.